The clone carrying this T cell receptor beta chain was counted a few times. This record belongs to a study of patients and donors after allogeneic stem cell transplantation. TCRdb re-analysed the RT-PCR reads in MiXCR, keeping a single row per CDR3 protein. The table records more than 850,000 distinct CDR3 sequences, about a sixth of them present only once. The germline V and J ends were trimmed by 3 bases and 0 bases, with 13 bases remaining between them. The germline V gene encodes CDR1 KGHSH and CDR2 LQKENI. CDR3 length: 16 residues. Sequencing was performed on blood, either unsorted or a sorted T cell fraction (not recorded which). This sequence was found in a human donor who was either an allogeneic HSCT recipient or a stem cell or donor lymphocyte infusion donor (not recorded which). It is not recorded whose cells these are; they may come from a transplant donor. V usage is TRBV18 and J usage is TRBJ2-3, with a tentative D call TRBD2 (5 bases). The CDR3 sequence: CASSPSGITSTDTQYF. CDR3 nucleotides: TGTGCCAGCTCACCGTCCGGGATCACTAGCACAGATACGCAGTATTTT.